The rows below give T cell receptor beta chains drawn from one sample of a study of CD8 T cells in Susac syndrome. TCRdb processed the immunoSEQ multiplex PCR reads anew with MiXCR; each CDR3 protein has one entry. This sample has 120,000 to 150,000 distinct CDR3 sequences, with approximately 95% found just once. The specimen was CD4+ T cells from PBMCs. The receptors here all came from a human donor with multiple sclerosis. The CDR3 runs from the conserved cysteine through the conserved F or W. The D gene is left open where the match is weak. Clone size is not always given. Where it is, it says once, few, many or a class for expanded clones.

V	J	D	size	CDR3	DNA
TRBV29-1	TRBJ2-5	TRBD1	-	CSVAGTGQETQYF	TGCAGCGTTGCGGGGACAGGGCAAGAGACCCAGTACTTC
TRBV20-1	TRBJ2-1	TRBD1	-	CSANTAGQGYNEQFF	TGCAGTGCTAATACCGCGGGACAGGGCTACAATGAGCAGTTCTTC
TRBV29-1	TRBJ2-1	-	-	CSVEGRISYNEQFF	TGCAGCGTTGAAGGAAGGATATCCTACAATGAGCAGTTCTTC
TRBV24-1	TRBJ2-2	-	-	CATSDLRQGGGSTGELFF	TGTGCCACCAGTGATCTCCGACAGGGCGGGGGAAGTACCGGGGAGCTGTTTTTT
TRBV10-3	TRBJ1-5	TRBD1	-	CAISGTGDQPQHF	TGTGCCATCAGCGGGACAGGGGATCAGCCCCAGCATTTT
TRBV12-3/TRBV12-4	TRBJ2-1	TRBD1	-	CASRKDRGVNEQFF	TGTGCCAGCAGGAAGGACAGGGGGGTCAATGAGCAGTTCTTC
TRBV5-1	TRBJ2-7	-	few	CASSLSGVKNEQYF	TGCGCCAGCAGCTTGTCAGGGGTGAAAAACGAGCAGTACTTC
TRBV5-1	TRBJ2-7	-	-	CASSLNRGNQDYEQYF	TGCGCCAGCAGCTTGAATCGGGGGAACCAGGACTACGAGCAGTACTTC
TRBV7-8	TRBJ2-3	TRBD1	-	CASSSWTGKDTQYF	TGTGCCAGCAGCTCTTGGACAGGGAAAGATACGCAGTATTTT
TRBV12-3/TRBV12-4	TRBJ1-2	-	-	CASSRKAGTFYGYTF	TGTGCCAGCAGCCGAAAAGCCGGGACCTTCTATGGCTACACCTTC
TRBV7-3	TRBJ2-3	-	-	CASSLYATSSTDTQYF	TGTGCCAGCAGCTTATATGCTACTAGCTCCACAGATACGCAGTATTTT
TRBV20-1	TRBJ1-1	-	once	CSAPTEVLSNTEAFF	TGCAGTGCTCCTACAGAGGTACTCTCGAACACTGAAGCTTTCTTT
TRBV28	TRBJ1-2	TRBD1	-	CASGSSLGTGDYGYTF	TGTGCCAGCGGCAGCTCCCTCGGGACAGGGGACTATGGCTACACCTTC
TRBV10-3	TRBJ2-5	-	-	CAISAGGRETQYF	TGTGCCATCAGTGCGGGGGGCAGAGAGACCCAGTACTTC
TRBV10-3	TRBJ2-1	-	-	CAISAPSLGVSSYNEQFF	TGTGCCATCAGTGCCCCCTCGTTGGGGGTCAGCTCCTACAATGAGCAGTTCTTC
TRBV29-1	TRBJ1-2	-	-	CSVVFRDTQDYGYTF	TGCAGCGTTGTGTTCCGGGACACCCAGGACTATGGCTACACCTTC
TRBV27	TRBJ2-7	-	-	CASSPGGREQYF	TGTGCCAGCAGCCCCGGGGGGCGAGAGCAGTACTTC
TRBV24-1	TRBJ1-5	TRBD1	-	CATSEGTGASQPQHF	TGTGCCACCAGTGAAGGGACAGGGGCGAGTCAGCCCCAGCATTTT
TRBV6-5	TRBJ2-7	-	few	CASSYRGEQYF	TGTGCCAGCAGTTACCGGGGGGAGCAGTACTTC
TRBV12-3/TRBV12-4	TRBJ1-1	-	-	CASSRQMANTEAFF	TGTGCCAGCAGCCGACAGATGGCGAACACTGAAGCTTTCTTT
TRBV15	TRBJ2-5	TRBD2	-	CATSMASGGYQETQYF	TGTGCCACCAGCATGGCTAGCGGGGGGTATCAAGAGACCCAGTACTTC
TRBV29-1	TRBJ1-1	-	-	CSVVRITEAFF	TGCAGCGTTGTTCGCATCACTGAAGCTTTCTTT
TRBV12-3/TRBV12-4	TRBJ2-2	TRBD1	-	CASSFIRGSNTGELFF	TGTGCCAGCAGTTTCATCAGGGGGTCGAACACCGGGGAGCTGTTTTTT
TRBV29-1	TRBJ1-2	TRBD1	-	CSVAGGNYGYTF	TGCAGCGTTGCAGGGGGCAACTATGGCTACACCTTC